This T cell receptor (beta chain) was profiled in a study of T cell responses to AZD1222 COVID-19 vaccine. General study points: Seropositive status at baseline applied to only 5 or 6 AZD1222 recipients. The sample set comprised mostly white British donors with more females, and clonal diversity was possibly underestimated.

With regard to this clone: The target antigen is unknown.

Here immunoSEQ multiplex PCR was the method, and the copy in TCRdb shows in-frame clones only, minus some. The table has 100,000 to 120,000 clones, roughly 90% seen once. Germline V gene sequence: CDR1 SGHKS, CDR2 YYEKEE (reference sequence). This CDR3 region has 16 residues. The germline V and J ends were trimmed by 1 base and 4 bases, with 17 bases remaining between them. The sample consisted of peripheral blood, taken 28 days after the second AZD1222 dose. The receptor's source is an adult who received the AZD1222 COVID-19 vaccine. The J gene is TRBJ1-2, the V gene TRBV5-5; a weak D match, TRBD1 (5 bases). DNA for the CDR3: TGTGCCAGCAGCTTGCGTTCAGGGAGAGCATCCTATGGCTACACCTTC. This encodes CASSLRSGRASYGYTF.